Following are 23 T cell receptor beta chains from one sample sequenced in a study. TCRdb passed the 5' RACE reads through MiXCR, listing each CDR3 protein once. This table holds around 44,000 distinct CDR3 sequences, roughly 30% found once. The sample consisted of tumor-infiltrating memory CD4+ T cells sorted from the breast tumor. The subset here: memory CD4+ T cells, CD4+CD45RO+CD25-. These receptors were obtained from a female donor with breast cancer.

This clonotype was seen a handful of times. This chain connects TRBV7-3 to TRBJ2-3; 9 bases are a match to TRBD1. CDR1 is SGHTA and CDR2 is FQGTGA in the germline V gene. The CDR3 covers 15 residues. J gave up 5 bases and V 2 bases, and 5 bases lay outside the gene matches. CDR3 coding DNA: TGTGCCAGCAGCTTAGGGACAGGGTATGGAGATACGCAGTATTTT. This sequence encodes CASSLGTGYGDTQYF.

The rearrangement joins TRBV20-1 to TRBJ2-1; D may match TRBD1 or TRBD2 (5 bases each). V gave up 1 base and J gave up 9 bases, with 22 bases separating them. This CDR3 has 16 amino acids. CDR1 and CDR2 from the germline V gene are DFQATT and SNEGSKA (reference sequence). The CDR3 loop reads CSARVRGAGPSAEQFF. The CDR3 nucleotides are TGCAGTGCTAGAGTTAGAGGGGCAGGGCCCTCGGCTGAGCAGTTCTTC.

V is TRBV4-3 and J is TRBJ2-7; no clear D gene. Trimming shortened V by 0 bases and J by 1 base, and 13 bases separated the two germline ends. This CDR3 comprises 16 residues. The germline V gene encodes CDR1 LGHNA and CDR2 YSLEER. The CDR3 DNA reads TGCGCCAGCAGCCAAGATTTCCTGGGCAGATCCTACGAGCAGTACTTC. Amino acids: CASSQDFLGRSYEQYF.

This chain joins TRBV4-1 and TRBJ2-7, with D unresolved. This CDR3 is 13 amino acids long. Germline values: CDR1 MGHRA, CDR2 YSYEKL. V dropped 5 bases and J dropped 0 bases, with 8 bases sitting between them. CDR3 loop: CASSARSSYEQYF. CDR3 DNA sequence: TGCGCCAGCAGCGCCAGGAGCTCCTACGAGCAGTACTTC.

The chain joins TRBV13 to TRBJ1-5; D unclear. CDR1 PRHDT and CDR2 FYEKMQ come from the germline V gene (reference sequence). The V and J ends lost 5 bases and 6 bases respectively, with 11 bases between them. CDR3 size: 13 residues. The CDR3 loop reads CASSKQSTQPQHF. CDR3 sequence (DNA): TGTGCCAGCAGCAAACAGAGTACTCAGCCCCAGCATTTT.

In this sample, this clonotype turned up a few times. This chain links TRBV4-1 with TRBJ2-1; D unresolved. V shed 1 base and J shed 0 bases, with 7 bases lying between them. The CDR3 runs 15 residues. Germline V gene sequence: CDR1 MGHRA, CDR2 YSYEKL. The CDR3, as DNA: TGCGCCAGCAGCCAAGTAAGTGGCTCCTACAATGAGCAGTTCTTC. Protein sequence: CASSQVSGSYNEQFF.

This clonotype was counted many times. The chain links TRBV7-7 to TRBJ2-2; tentatively, D is TRBD1 (6 bases). The CDR3 loop spans 16 amino acids. Trimming removed 2 bases from V and 3 bases from J, with 13 bases in between. The germline CDR1 and CDR2 sequences are SSHAT and FNYEAQ (reference sequence). The DNA of the CDR3 is TGTGCCAGCAGCTTAACCGGCAGGGGCGACACCGGGGAGCTGTTTTTT. Its protein product is CASSLTGRGDTGELFF.

There are a few counts of this clonotype. This rearrangement joins TRBV5-1 to TRBJ1-4; D possibly corresponds to TRBD1 (6 bases). Trimming removed 3 bases at V and 7 bases at J, with 13 bases between. This CDR3 is 14 amino acids long. CDR1 SGHRS and CDR2 YFSETQ come from the germline V gene. In nucleotides, the CDR3 is TGCGCCAGCAGCTCAGGGGAGCGTGGTGAAAAACTGTTTTTT. It codes for CASSSGERGEKLFF.

CDR3 in DNA: TGCGCCAGCAGCCAAGCTAGGGTTTCTGAGCAGTTCTTC. Translation: CASSQARVSEQFF. The chain couples TRBV4-3 to TRBJ2-1; the D is unclear. In germline, CDR1 is LGHNA, CDR2 YSLEER. The CDR3 is 13 amino acids. The V gene lost 1 base and the J gene lost 9 bases, with 10 bases spanning the gap.

Comments on this clonotype: A much larger clone sits a single nucleotide away, making a read error possible. The rearrangement uses TRBV10-3 and TRBJ2-7, with D hard to call. Per the germline V gene, CDR1 is ENHRY and CDR2 is SYGVKD. The CDR3 covers 15 residues. The CDR3, as DNA: TGTGCCGTCAGTGAGTCCAACAGAAATGCCGGGGAGCAGTACTTC. This sequence encodes CAVSESNRNAGEQYF.

This clonotype was observed a handful of times. The V call is TRBV15, the J call TRBJ2-5, with TRBD2 as a possible D gene (5 bases). Trimming took off 1 base at V and 3 bases at J, with 9 bases between the two ends. The CDR3 loop spans 14 amino acids. Germline V gene data show CDR1 as LNHNV and CDR2 as YYDKDF (reference sequence). The CDR3 spells CATSRGRAEETQYF. The CDR3 DNA is TGTGCCACCAGCAGAGGGCGGGCGGAAGAGACCCAGTACTTC. Full variable domain (missing parts from reference TRBV15 and TRBJ2-5): DAMVIQNPRYQVTQFGKPVTLSCSQTLNHNVMYWYQQKSSQAPKLLFHYYDKDFNNEADTPDNFQSRRPNTSFCFLDIRSPGLGDTAMYLCATSRGRAEETQYFGPGTRLLVL.

In its sample, this clonotype was seen a few times. The chain employs TRBV4-3 and TRBJ2-3; 13 bases line up with TRBD2. The CDR3 is 16 residues long. Germline CDR1 LGHNA, CDR2 YSLEER. With V trimmed by 4 bases and J by 3 bases, 4 bases remained unmatched. The CDR3 bases are TGCGCCAGCAGCCCCAGGACTAGCGGGAGTACAGATACGCAGTATTTT. This gives the protein CASSPRTSGSTDTQYF.

The J gene is TRBJ2-1, the V gene TRBV11-2, with D possibly TRBD2 on 6 matching bases. Germline V CDR1 and CDR2: SGHAT, FQNNGV. V shed 4 bases and J shed 7 bases, with 11 bases lying between them. The CDR3 consists of 13 residues. The CDR3 DNA reads TGTGCCAGCAGCTCCTACGGGAGTAATGAGCAGTTCTTC. It yields the protein CASSSYGSNEQFF.

Notes on this clonotype: At one of its ends the junction is not consistent with the germline gene, which may arise from a read error. This chain connects TRBV12-3 or TRBV12-4 to TRBJ1-3; D not resolved. This CDR3 is built from 14 residues. Here the CDR3 reads CTSSYNSSGNTIYF. The DNA of the CDR3 is TGTACCAGCAGTTACAACAGCTCTGGAAACACCATATATTTT.

This clonotype was counted only a few times. V gene TRBV12-3 or TRBV12-4 combines with J gene TRBJ2-7; D unresolved. The CDR3 spans 13 residues. V was pared by 4 bases and J by 2 bases, with 9 bases between. The CDR3 loop reads CASSSSGPYEQYF. CDR3 bases: TGTGCCAGCAGTTCATCCGGACCCTACGAGCAGTACTTC.

This clonotype was seen a handful of times. The chain couples TRBV7-9 to TRBJ1-3, with TRBD1 identical over 10 bases. J lost 0 bases, V lost 5 bases, and 16 bases had no gene match. From germline, CDR1 is SEHNR and CDR2 FQNEAQ (reference sequence). The CDR3 totals 20 residues. The CDR3, as DNA: TGTGCCAGCAGCGAAAGGTGGACAGGGGGGGACCTCAGCTCTGGAAACACCATATATTTT. Amino acid sequence: CASSERWTGGDLSSGNTIYF.

The CDR3 bases are TGTGCCAGCAGCTCCCAACTAGCGTCGAGCACAGATACGCAGTATTTT. As protein: CASSSQLASSTDTQYF. V and J are TRBV7-9 and TRBJ2-3; 7 nucleotides line up with TRBD2. The CDR3 sequence is 16 residues long. Trimming removed 4 bases from V and 0 bases from J; junction bases left unmatched: 7. Per germline, CDR1 SEHNR and CDR2 FQNEAQ (reference sequence).

This clonotype was seen ten or more times. The chain has TRBV10-3 and TRBJ1-1; TRBD1 aligns across 7 bases. After removal of 10 bases from V and 1 base from J, the junction contained 6 bases not matched to a gene. This CDR3 has 13 residues. Germline loops: CDR1 ENHRY, CDR2 SYGVKD. The CDR3 loop is CATWRQGNTEAFF. The CDR3 DNA reads TGTGCCACATGGAGACAGGGGAACACTGAAGCTTTCTTT.

CDR3 loop: CASSVTDRAVEKLFF. CDR3 DNA sequence: TGTGCCAGCAGCGTTACCGACAGGGCCGTCGAAAAACTGTTTTTT. The chain has TRBV21-1 and TRBJ1-4; the tabulated D call, TRBD1, remains unverified against the DNA. TRBV21-1 is annotated as a pseudogene. CDR3 length equals 15 residues.

This clonotype has a count of ten or more. V is TRBV18 and J is TRBJ2-5, with a tentative D call TRBD1 (5 bases). CDR3 length equals 13 residues. CDR1 is KGHSH, CDR2 LQKENI, per germline. With 2 bases removed from V and 5 bases from J, the gap between germline ends came to 9 bases. The CDR3, as DNA: TGTGCCAGCTCACCAGCTTCAGGGGAGACCCAGTACTTC. Its protein product is CASSPASGETQYF.

V is TRBV6-2 or TRBV6-3 and J is TRBJ2-2, with unresolved D. V was pared by 5 bases and J by 1 base, with 11 bases between. CDR1 and CDR2 from the germline V gene are MNHEY and SVGEGT. This CDR3 has 15 amino acids. Here the CDR3 reads CASSRNKGNTGELFF. For the CDR3, the DNA is TGTGCCAGCAGTAGAAACAAGGGGAACACCGGGGAGCTGTTTTTT.

The chain is built from TRBV3-1 and TRBJ1-2; 10 nucleotides match TRBD1. Germline V CDR1 and CDR2: LGHDT, YNNKEL (reference sequence). This CDR3 is 14 amino acids long. The trim removed 4 bases at V and 7 bases at J, leaving 6 bases unmatched. CDR3 nucleotide sequence: TGTGCCAGCAGCCCTCGACAGGGGGCGAGTGGCTACACCTTC. Translation: CASSPRQGASGYTF.

The sample holds a few counts of this clonotype. This chain connects TRBV6-2 or TRBV6-3 to TRBJ1-5, with D possibly matching TRBD1 (6 bases). The germline V gene encodes CDR1 MNHEY and CDR2 SVGEGT. There are 17 residues in the CDR3. Trimming pared 2 bases from V and 0 bases from J, leaving 14 bases between. For the CDR3, the DNA is TGTGCCAGCAGTTACACAGGGACCAAATATAGCAATCAGCCCCAGCATTTT. Amino acid sequence: CASSYTGTKYSNQPQHF.